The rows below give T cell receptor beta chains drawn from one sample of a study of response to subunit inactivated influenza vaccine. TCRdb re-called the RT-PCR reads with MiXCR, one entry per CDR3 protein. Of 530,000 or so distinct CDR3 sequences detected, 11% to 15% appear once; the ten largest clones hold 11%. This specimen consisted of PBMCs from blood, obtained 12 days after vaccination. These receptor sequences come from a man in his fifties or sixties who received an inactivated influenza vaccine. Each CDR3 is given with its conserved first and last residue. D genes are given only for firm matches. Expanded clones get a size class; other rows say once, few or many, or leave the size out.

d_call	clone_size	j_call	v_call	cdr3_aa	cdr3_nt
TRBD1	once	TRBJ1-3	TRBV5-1	CASRQGTSSGNTIYF	TGCGCCAGCCGACAGGGGACGAGCTCTGGAAACACCATATATTTT
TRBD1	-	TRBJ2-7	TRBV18	CASSQDRNHEQYF	TGTGCCAGCTCACAGGACAGGAACCACGAGCAGTACTTC
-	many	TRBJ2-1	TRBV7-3	CASSLTGQGPYNEQFF	TGTGCCAGCAGCTTAACCGGCCAGGGCCCCTACAATGAGCAGTTCTTC
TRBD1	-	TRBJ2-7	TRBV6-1	CATKLQGAYEQYF	TGTGCCACTAAGTTACAGGGGGCCTACGAGCAGTACTTC
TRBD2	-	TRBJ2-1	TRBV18	CASSPAGRKLQNNEQFF	TGTGCCAGCTCCCCAGCGGGACGGAAGCTCCAAAACAATGAGCAGTTCTTC
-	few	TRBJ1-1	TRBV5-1	CASSLGGGYTEAFF	TGCGCCAGCAGCTTGGGAGGAGGGTACACTGAAGCTTTCTTT
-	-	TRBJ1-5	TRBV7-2	CASSLERGRWPQHF	TGTGCCAGCAGCTTAGAACGCGGGAGATGGCCCCAGCATTTT
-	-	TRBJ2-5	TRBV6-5	CASSSITSGETQYF	TGTGCCAGCAGTTCCATTACGTCGGGAGAGACCCAGTACTTC
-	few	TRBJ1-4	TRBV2	CASSPRRGGNEKLFF	TGTGCCAGCAGCCCCCGCAGGGGAGGTAATGAAAAACTGTTTTTT
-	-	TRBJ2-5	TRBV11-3	CASSLDSGETQYF	TGTGCCAGCAGCTTAGATTCGGGGGAGACCCAGTACTTC
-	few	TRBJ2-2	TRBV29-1	CSVEDNRETNTGELFF	TGCAGCGTTGAAGATAACAGGGAGACGAACACCGGGGAGCTGTTTTTT
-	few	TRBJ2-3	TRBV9	CASSEDTTDTQYF	TGTGCCAGCAGCGAGGACACCACAGATACGCAGTATTTT
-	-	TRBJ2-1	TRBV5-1	CASSQGGFTSYNEQFF	TGCGCCAGCAGTCAGGGGGGTTTCACATCCTACAATGAGCAGTTCTTC
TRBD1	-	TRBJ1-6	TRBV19	CASSMGQGGNSPLHF	TGTGCCAGTAGTATGGGACAGGGAGGTAATTCACCCCTCCACTTT
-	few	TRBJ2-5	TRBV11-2	CASSLHVTQTQYF	TGTGCCAGCAGCTTACATGTCACCCAGACCCAGTACTTC
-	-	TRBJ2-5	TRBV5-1	CASSFGDWKTQYF	TGCGCCAGCAGCTTCGGGGACTGGAAGACCCAGTACTTC
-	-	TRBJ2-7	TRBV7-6	CASSSPDSYEQYF	TGTGCCAGCAGCTCACCCGACAGCTACGAGCAGTACTTC
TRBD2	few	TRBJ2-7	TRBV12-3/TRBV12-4	CASRPGGADLYEQYF	TGTGCCAGCAGACCGGGGGGGGCTGACCTATACGAGCAGTACTTC
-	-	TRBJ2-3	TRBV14	CASSRWTSSGTDTQYF	TGTGCCAGCAGCCGATGGACCAGCAGTGGCACAGATACGCAGTATTTT
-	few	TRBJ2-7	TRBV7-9	CASSPWGDVHEQYF	TGTGCCAGCAGCCCCTGGGGGGACGTCCACGAGCAGTACTTC
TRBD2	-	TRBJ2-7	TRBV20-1	CSATIRTSLYEQYF	TGCAGTGCTACGATCCGGACTAGCCTGTACGAGCAGTACTTC
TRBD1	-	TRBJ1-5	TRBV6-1	CASSVLQGSSNQPQHF	TGTGCCAGCAGTGTATTACAGGGGAGTAGCAATCAGCCCCAGCATTTT
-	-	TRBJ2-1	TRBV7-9	CASSLVARGAGNEQFF	TGTGCCAGCAGCTTGGTGGCCCGAGGGGCCGGCAATGAGCAGTTCTTC
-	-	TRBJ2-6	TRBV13	CASSPMNSGANVLTF	TGTGCCAGCAGTCCCATGAACTCTGGGGCCAACGTCCTGACTTTC
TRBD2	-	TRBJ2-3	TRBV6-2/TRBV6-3	CASSYTTSGRVPFTDTQYF	TGTGCCAGCAGTTACACCACTAGCGGGAGGGTACCTTTCACAGATACGCAGTATTTT